Reported below is one T cell receptor beta chain. Its antigen is not yet known. Nothing much larger sits one base from this clone, and base qualities are not available. The approximately 39 donors, aged about 6 to 100 years, were systemically healthy Caucasian individuals from Russia. Around 10 milliliters of peripheral blood were drawn from each donor into EDTA-treated Vacutainer tubes. Ficoll-Paque density-gradient centrifugation was used to isolate PBMCs, with at least 7 million per sample. Total RNA was extracted from PBMCs with Trizol reagent, with at least 5 micrograms obtained per sample. Naive CD45RAhigh/CD27high T cell percentages were measured by flow cytometry on a PBMC aliquot from every donor. The data belong to a study of blood T cells in healthy people across ages (dated by TCRdb to the mid-2010s). Regarding the study in general: In model experiments, roughly one uniquely barcoded TCR beta cDNA molecule per two T cells was captured by template switching. Two additional independent replicas of 1 million unique cDNA reads from the same blood draw were analyzed for two donors (one aged 18 to 30 and one aged 80 or older). Donors of different ages were randomly distributed across sequencing lanes to avoid experimental bias. Age-related changes in TCR beta repertoire diversity were measured in the study by deep sequencing normalized with unique cDNA molecular identifiers. The donors were divided into four age groups: young (average about 16 years), middle-aged (around 37), aged (under 70) and long-lived (nearly 85). The full study reports these points: The CMV infection status of donors was not known, potentially confounding age-related changes in expanded clonotypes. Compared with the aged group, the long-lived group had more naive CD4+ T cells, fewer expanded clones and increased TCR diversity, a pattern suggesting age selection. Since profiling was done on bulk unsorted PBMCs, naive and antigen-experienced compartments could not be conclusively compared. Total diversity estimates from one million sequenced T cells were considered lower bounds and underestimates. As age increased, observed TCR beta diversity per million T cells dropped in a roughly linear way, and a significant reduction was already evident by age 40. The percentage of naive T cells measured by flow cytometry correlated strongly with observed TCR beta diversity.

The library was produced with 5' RACE. The instrument was an Illumina HiSeq 2500. The second PCR ran for about 6 to 12 cycles and used a J-beta primer mix along with a sample-barcoded 5' primer. A template-switch 5' adaptor carrying 12 random nucleotides introduced a unique molecular identifier onto each TCR beta cDNA molecule. Each sample yielded at least 3 million CDR3-containing paired-end reads. All of the RNA was converted into first-strand cDNA using the Mint cDNA synthesis kit, with a TRBC-specific oligonucleotide serving as the primer. Following uracil-DNA glycosylase treatment, all cDNA underwent a first 18-cycle PCR with the universal primers M1SS and BC2_uni_R. The original methods were these. Each sample was normalized by randomly selecting 1 million high-quality reads, each carrying a distinct molecular identifier. Instead of being binned into consensus sequences, reads that shared molecular identifiers were thrown out. MiTCR, run with a Q25 quality threshold and the strictest error-elimination algorithm, handled CDR3 identification, clonotype clustering and error correction. A nonparametric unseen species model with Euler transformation was used to estimate lower-bound total TCR beta diversity. TCRdb's own reprocessing of the public reads used fastp at Q25 and MiXCR and kept productive beta chains. Identical CDR3 protein sequences are pooled into one entry, listed with their most common genes and DNA. TCRdb's processing, not the authors' own work, is the source of the V and J calls. This sample has 450,000 to 700,000 distinct CDR3 sequences in its table, and 25% to 30% of those were observed once. Of the sample, about a fifth falls within the top ten clones.

The CDR3 covers 13 residues, taking in both the cysteine and the phenylalanine. Only CDR3 DNA remains: 39 bases, in frame from the first base. V gives up 3 bases and J gives up 7 bases, and the segment between their germline ends measures 13 bases. The germline V gene (reference sequence) sets CDR1 to DFQATT and CDR2 to SNEGSKA. This chain is built from TRBV20-1 and TRBJ2-1; TRBD2 is a possible D gene, resting on 5 matching bases. The sequenced material came from blood. This TCR derives from an older woman in good health. The CDR3 in this case is CSASGDRGNEQFF. The bases read TGCAGTGCTAGTGGGGATCGGGGTAATGAGCAGTTCTTC.